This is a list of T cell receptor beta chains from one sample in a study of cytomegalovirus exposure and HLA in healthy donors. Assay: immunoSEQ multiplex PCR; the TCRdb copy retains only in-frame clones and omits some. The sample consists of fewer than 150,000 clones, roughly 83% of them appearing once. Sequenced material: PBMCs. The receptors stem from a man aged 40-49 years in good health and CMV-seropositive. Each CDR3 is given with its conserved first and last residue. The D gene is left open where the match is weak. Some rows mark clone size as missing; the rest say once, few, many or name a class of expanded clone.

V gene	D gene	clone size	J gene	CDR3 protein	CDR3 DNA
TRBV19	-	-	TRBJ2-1	CASSPTPGHYYNEQFF	TGTGCCAGTAGTCCTACGCCGGGACACTACTACAATGAGCAGTTCTTC
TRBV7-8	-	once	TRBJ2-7	CASSPTKGHFSYEQYF	TGTGCCAGCAGCCCTACCAAGGGACACTTCTCCTACGAGCAGTACTTC
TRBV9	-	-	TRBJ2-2	CASSGGHTNTGELFF	TGTGCCAGCAGCGGTGGACACACAAACACCGGGGAGCTGTTTTTT
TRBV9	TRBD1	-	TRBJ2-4	CASSVDPPGQGDHIQYF	TGTGCCAGCAGCGTAGACCCTCCGGGACAGGGAGATCACATTCAGTACTTC
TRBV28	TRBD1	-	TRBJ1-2	CASSFYSFPDRLYGYTF	TGTGCCAGCAGTTTTTATTCATTCCCGGACAGGCTCTATGGCTACACCTTC
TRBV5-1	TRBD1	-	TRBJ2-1	CASSLATGQGYHEQFF	TGCGCCAGCAGCTTGGCCACAGGACAGGGGTACCATGAGCAGTTCTTC
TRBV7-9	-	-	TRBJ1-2	CASSLATIYYGYTF	TGTGCCAGCAGCTTAGCTACAATTTACTATGGCTACACCTTC
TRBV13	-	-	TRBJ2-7	CASSLGRGYEQYF	TGTGCCAGCAGCTTAGGCAGGGGTTACGAGCAGTACTTC
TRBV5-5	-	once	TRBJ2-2	CASSLNSGSGELFF	TGTGCCAGCAGCTTGAATTCAGGGTCCGGGGAGCTGTTTTTT
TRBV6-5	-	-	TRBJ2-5	CASSYSTSRGQETQYF	TGTGCCAGCAGTTACTCTACTAGCCGGGGCCAAGAGACCCAGTACTTC
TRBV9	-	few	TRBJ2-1	CASSVGTNEQFF	TGTGCCAGCAGCGTAGGGACAAATGAGCAGTTCTTC
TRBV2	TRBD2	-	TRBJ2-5	CASSPMVAGPQETQYF	TGTGCCAGCAGCCCTATGGTAGCGGGCCCCCAAGAGACCCAGTACTTC
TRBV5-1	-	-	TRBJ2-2	CASSSVQAGTGELFF	TGCGCCAGCAGCTCAGTCCAAGCGGGCACCGGGGAGCTGTTTTTT
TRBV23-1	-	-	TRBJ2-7	CASSQSRRGSSYEQYF	TGCGCCAGCAGTCAATCCCGCCGGGGTAGCTCCTACGAGCAGTACTTC
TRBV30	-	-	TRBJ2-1	CAWTRGSSHNEQFF	TGTGCCTGGACCAGAGGGAGTTCCCACAATGAGCAGTTCTTC
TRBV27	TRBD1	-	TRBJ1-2	CASRTGGDYGYTF	TGTGCCAGCAGGACAGGGGGTGACTATGGCTACACCTTC
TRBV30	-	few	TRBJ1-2	CAWSATLYGYTF	TGTGCCTGGAGTGCGACACTCTATGGCTACACCTTC
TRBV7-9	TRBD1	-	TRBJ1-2	CASSLPRDRTGGFGGCTF	TGTGCCAGCAGCTTGCCTCGAGACCGGACAGGGGGCTTCGGTGGCTGCACCTTC
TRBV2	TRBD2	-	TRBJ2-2	CATLLAGGRTGELFF	TGTGCCACCCTTCTAGCGGGAGGGCGGACCGGGGAGCTGTTTTTT
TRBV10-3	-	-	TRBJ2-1	CAISALNEQFF	TGTGCCATCAGTGCCCTAAATGAGCAGTTCTTC
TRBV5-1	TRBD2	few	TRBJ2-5	CASSLNPGGGETQYF	TGCGCCAGCAGCTTGAATCCGGGAGGCGGCGAGACCCAGTACTTC
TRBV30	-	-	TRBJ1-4	CAWSLQLNEKLFF	TGTGCCTGGAGTCTACAGTTAAATGAAAAACTGTTTTTT
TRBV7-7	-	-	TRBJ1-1	CASSLAPGTEAFF	TGTGCCAGCAGCTTAGCGCCAGGAACTGAAGCTTTCTTT
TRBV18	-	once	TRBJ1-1	CASSPLQGEAFF	TGTGCCAGCTCACCACTCCAGGGTGAAGCTTTCTTT
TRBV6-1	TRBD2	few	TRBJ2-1	CASSAGLASGEQFF	TGTGCCAGCAGTGCGGGACTAGCGTCCGGTGAGCAGTTCTTC